This is a list of T cell receptor beta chains from one sample in a study of shared clonotypes between healthy human individuals. Sequenced by immunoSEQ multiplex PCR; TCRdb stores in-frame clones only, minus some. This sample has over 2,000,000 clones, with about 93% found just once. Source material: naive CD8+ T cells from PBMCs. All receptors derive from a man younger than 35 in good health. Some clones in this sample may be carry-over from other donors' samples. Both conserved end residues are part of each CDR3. Fields, in order: CDR3 protein, CDR3 DNA, D gene, J gene, V gene, clone size. The D gene is left open where the match is weak. Clone size is stated in some rows and not others, as once, few, many or a class when expanded.

CDR3: CAIQDRGNTGELFF
DNA: TGTGCCATTCAGGACAGGGGAAACACCGGGGAGCTGTTTTTT
D: TRBD1
J: TRBJ2-2
V: TRBV10-3
size: few

CDR3: CASSQGKDTQYF
DNA: TGTGCCAGCAGCCAGGGGAAAGATACGCAGTATTTT
D: .
J: TRBJ2-3
V: TRBV11-2
size: .

CDR3: CASSLAGSVLAGVGDTQYF
DNA: TGTGCCAGCAGCTTAGCCGGCTCCGTGCTAGCGGGAGTAGGAGATACGCAGTATTTT
D: TRBD2
J: TRBJ2-3
V: TRBV7-8
size: .

CDR3: CASSPARDRALASGHYEQYF
DNA: TGTGCCAGCAGTCCCGCCCGGGACAGGGCCTTGGCTAGCGGACACTACGAGCAGTACTTC
D: TRBD1
J: TRBJ2-7
V: TRBV27
size: .

CDR3: CASSQDSGSSDTQYF
DNA: TGCGCCAGCAGCCAAGATAGCGGCAGCTCAGATACGCAGTATTTT
D: .
J: TRBJ2-3
V: TRBV4-3
size: .

CDR3: CASRRRRPEQYF
DNA: TGTGCCTCACGTAGGCGGAGACCCGAGCAGTACTTC
D: .
J: TRBJ2-7
V: TRBV6-9
size: .

CDR3: CASSTDRELSYEQYF
DNA: TGTGCCAGCAGTACTGACAGGGAACTCTCCTACGAGCAGTACTTC
D: TRBD1
J: TRBJ2-7
V: TRBV5-6
size: .

CDR3: CASTLNSRERQETQYF
DNA: TGTGCCAGCACCCTAAACTCCAGGGAGCGGCAAGAGACCCAGTACTTC
D: .
J: TRBJ2-5
V: TRBV11-1
size: few

CDR3: CASSLGRTYEQYF
DNA: TGTGCCAGCAGCTTGGGCAGAACCTACGAGCAGTACTTC
D: .
J: TRBJ2-7
V: TRBV5-4
size: .

CDR3: CASSAPGLAGYNEQFF
DNA: TGTGCCAGCAGCGCTCCGGGACTAGCGGGATACAATGAGCAGTTCTTC
D: TRBD2
J: TRBJ2-1
V: TRBV9
size: .

CDR3: CSVVGPTGELFF
DNA: TGCAGCGTTGTAGGGCCCACCGGGGAGCTGTTTTTT
D: .
J: TRBJ2-2
V: TRBV29-1
size: once

CDR3: CASSFIGEGTGELFF
DNA: TGCGCCAGCAGCTTCATCGGGGAGGGGACCGGGGAGCTGTTTTTT
D: TRBD2
J: TRBJ2-2
V: TRBV5-1
size: .

CDR3: CASSVGQGPTEAFF
DNA: TGTGCCAGCAGCGTGGGACAGGGCCCCACTGAAGCTTTCTTT
D: TRBD1
J: TRBJ1-1
V: TRBV9
size: .

CDR3: CASSVGSTQYEQYF
DNA: TGTGCCAGCAGCGTAGGTTCGACGCAATACGAGCAGTACTTC
D: .
J: TRBJ2-7
V: TRBV9
size: .

CDR3: CASSQGYYEQYF
DNA: TGTGCCAGCAGCCAGGGGTACTACGAGCAGTACTTC
D: .
J: TRBJ2-7
V: TRBV4-2
size: once

CDR3: CASSPDGTGNYEQYF
DNA: TGTGCCAGCAGCCCGGACGGGACAGGGAACTACGAGCAGTACTTC
D: TRBD1
J: TRBJ2-7
V: TRBV7-3
size: .

CDR3: CASSTRQVDVADTQYF
DNA: TGTGCCAGCAGCACGCGACAGGTTGATGTCGCAGATACGCAGTATTTT
D: .
J: TRBJ2-3
V: TRBV7-9
size: .

CDR3: CASSHGTSWDEQFF
DNA: TGTGCCAGTAGTCACGGGACTAGCTGGGATGAGCAGTTCTTC
D: TRBD2
J: TRBJ2-1
V: TRBV19
size: .

CDR3: CASIGTGLLRGYTF
DNA: TGTGCCAGCATCGGGACAGGGTTACTACGTGGCTACACCTTC
D: TRBD1
J: TRBJ1-2
V: TRBV7-9
size: few

CDR3: CASRPTGGWYGYTF
DNA: TGTGCCAGCAGACCCACAGGGGGCTGGTATGGCTACACCTTC
D: TRBD1
J: TRBJ1-2
V: TRBV5-6
size: .

CDR3: CASSPFDSNYGYTF
DNA: TGTGCCAGCAGTCCTTTTGACAGCAACTATGGCTACACCTTC
D: .
J: TRBJ1-2
V: TRBV27
size: .

CDR3: CASSIPTGSLPRELFF
DNA: TGTGCCAGCAGTATACCGACAGGCTCCCTACCCCGGGAGCTGTTTTTT
D: .
J: TRBJ2-2
V: TRBV27
size: .

CDR3: CASSMKGAGRMNTEAFF
DNA: TGTGCCAGTAGTATGAAAGGAGCAGGGCGGATGAACACTGAAGCTTTCTTT
D: .
J: TRBJ1-1
V: TRBV19
size: .

CDR3: CASSQDMDSSYNEQFF
DNA: TGTGCCAGCAGCCAAGATATGGACTCCTCCTACAATGAGCAGTTCTTC
D: .
J: TRBJ2-1
V: TRBV4-2
size: .

CDR3: CATSRGQVEQYF
DNA: TGTGCCACCAGCAGAGGACAGGTCGAGCAGTACTTC
D: .
J: TRBJ2-7
V: TRBV15
size: .